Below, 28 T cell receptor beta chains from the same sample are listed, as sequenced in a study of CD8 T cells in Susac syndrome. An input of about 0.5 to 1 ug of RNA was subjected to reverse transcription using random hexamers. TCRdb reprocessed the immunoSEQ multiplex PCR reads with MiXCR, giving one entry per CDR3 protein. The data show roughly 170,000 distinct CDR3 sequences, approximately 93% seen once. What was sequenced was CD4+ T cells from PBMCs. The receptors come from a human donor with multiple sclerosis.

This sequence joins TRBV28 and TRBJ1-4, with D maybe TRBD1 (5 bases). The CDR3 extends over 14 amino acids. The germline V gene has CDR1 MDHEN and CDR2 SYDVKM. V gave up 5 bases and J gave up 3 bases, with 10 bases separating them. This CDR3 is CASSGGVANEKLFF. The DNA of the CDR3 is TGTGCCAGCAGTGGGGGTGTAGCTAATGAAAAACTGTTTTTT.

The CDR3 reads CASSEQGDTGELFF. CDR3 bases: TGCGCCAGCAGTGAGCAAGGTGATACCGGGGAGCTGTTTTTT. This rearrangement joins TRBV10-2 to TRBJ2-2; D not resolved. V lost 2 bases to trimming and J lost 5 bases, with 9 bases between them. The CDR3 totals 14 residues. CDR1 and CDR2 (germline): WSHSY, SAAADI.

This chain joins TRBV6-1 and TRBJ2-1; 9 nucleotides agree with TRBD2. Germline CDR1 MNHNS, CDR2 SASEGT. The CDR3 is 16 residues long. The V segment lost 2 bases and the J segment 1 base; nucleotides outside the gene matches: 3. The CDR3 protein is CASSEKREVSYNEQFF. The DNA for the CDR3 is TGTGCCAGCAGTGAAAAGCGGGAGGTTTCCTACAATGAGCAGTTCTTC.

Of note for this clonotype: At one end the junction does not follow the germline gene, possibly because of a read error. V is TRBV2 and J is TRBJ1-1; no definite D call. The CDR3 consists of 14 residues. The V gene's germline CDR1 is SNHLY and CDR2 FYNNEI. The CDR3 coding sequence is TGTGCCAGCAGTGAACGGCAGATGAACAATGAAGCTTTCTTT. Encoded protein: CASSERQMNNEAFF.

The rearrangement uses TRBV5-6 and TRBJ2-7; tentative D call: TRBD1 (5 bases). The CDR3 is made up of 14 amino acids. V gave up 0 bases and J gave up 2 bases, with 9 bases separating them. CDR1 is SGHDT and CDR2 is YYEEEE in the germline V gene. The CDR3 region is CASSLEGEAYEQYF. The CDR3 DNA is TGTGCCAGCAGCTTGGAAGGGGAAGCCTACGAGCAGTACTTC.

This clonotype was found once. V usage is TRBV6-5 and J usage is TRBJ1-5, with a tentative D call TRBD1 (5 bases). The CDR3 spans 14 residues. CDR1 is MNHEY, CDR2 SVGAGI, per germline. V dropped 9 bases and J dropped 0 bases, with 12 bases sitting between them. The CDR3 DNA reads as TGTGCCAGAACGACAGATTATAGCAATCAGCCCCAGCATTTT. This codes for CARTTDYSNQPQHF.

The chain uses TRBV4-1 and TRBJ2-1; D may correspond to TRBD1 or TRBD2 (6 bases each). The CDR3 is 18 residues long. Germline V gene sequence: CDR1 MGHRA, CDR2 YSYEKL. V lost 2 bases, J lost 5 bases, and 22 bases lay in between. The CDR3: CASSQYWRGRRLNNEQFF. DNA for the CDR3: TGCGCCAGCAGCCAATACTGGAGGGGGAGACGGTTAAACAATGAGCAGTTCTTC.

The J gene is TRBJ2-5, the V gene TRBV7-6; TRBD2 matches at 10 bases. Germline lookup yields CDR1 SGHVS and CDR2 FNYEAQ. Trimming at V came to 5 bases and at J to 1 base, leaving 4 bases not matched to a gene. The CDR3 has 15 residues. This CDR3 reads CASSTLAGAQETQYF. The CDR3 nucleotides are TGTGCCAGCAGCACCCTAGCGGGGGCCCAAGAGACCCAGTACTTC.

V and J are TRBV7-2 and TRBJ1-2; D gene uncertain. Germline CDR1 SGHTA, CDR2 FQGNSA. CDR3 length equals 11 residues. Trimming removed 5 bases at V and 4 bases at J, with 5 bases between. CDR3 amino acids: CASSNLYGYTF. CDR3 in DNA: TGTGCCAGCAGCAACCTCTATGGCTACACCTTC.

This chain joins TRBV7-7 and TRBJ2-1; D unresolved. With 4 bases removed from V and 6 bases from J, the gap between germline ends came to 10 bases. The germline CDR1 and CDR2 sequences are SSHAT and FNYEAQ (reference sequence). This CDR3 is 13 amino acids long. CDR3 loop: CASSSQVFNEQFF. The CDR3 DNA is TGTGCCAGCAGCTCTCAGGTCTTCAATGAGCAGTTCTTC.

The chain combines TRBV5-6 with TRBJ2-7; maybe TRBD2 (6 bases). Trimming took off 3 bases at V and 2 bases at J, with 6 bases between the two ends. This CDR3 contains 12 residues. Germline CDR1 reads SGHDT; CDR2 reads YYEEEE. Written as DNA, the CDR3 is TGTGCCAGCAGCTGGGGGGCCTACGAGCAGTACTTC. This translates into CASSWGAYEQYF. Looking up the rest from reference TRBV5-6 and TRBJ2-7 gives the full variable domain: DAGVTQSPTHLIKTRGQQVTLRCSPKSGHDTVSWYQQALGQGPQFIFQYYEEEERQRGNFPDRFSGHQFPNYSSELNVNALLLGDSALYLCASSWGAYEQYFGPGTRLTVT.

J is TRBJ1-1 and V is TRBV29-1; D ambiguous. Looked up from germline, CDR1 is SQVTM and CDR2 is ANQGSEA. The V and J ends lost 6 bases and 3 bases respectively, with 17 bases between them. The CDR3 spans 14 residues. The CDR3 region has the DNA TGCAGCGTCCCCAGCGGGCTTACCCACACTGAAGCTTTCTTT. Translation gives CSVPSGLTHTEAFF.

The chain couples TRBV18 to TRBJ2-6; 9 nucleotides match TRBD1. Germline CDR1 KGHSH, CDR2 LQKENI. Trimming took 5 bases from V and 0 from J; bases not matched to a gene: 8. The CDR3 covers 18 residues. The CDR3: CASSSGQGPLSGANVLTF. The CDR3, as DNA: TGTGCCAGCTCATCAGGACAGGGGCCCCTCTCTGGGGCCAACGTCCTGACTTTC.

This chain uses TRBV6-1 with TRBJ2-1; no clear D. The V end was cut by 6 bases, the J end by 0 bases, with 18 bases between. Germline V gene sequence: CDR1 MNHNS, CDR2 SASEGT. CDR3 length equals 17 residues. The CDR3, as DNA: TGTGCCAGCAGGCGACTTTCCACAGCTAGCTCCTACAATGAGCAGTTCTTC. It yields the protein CASRRLSTASSYNEQFF.

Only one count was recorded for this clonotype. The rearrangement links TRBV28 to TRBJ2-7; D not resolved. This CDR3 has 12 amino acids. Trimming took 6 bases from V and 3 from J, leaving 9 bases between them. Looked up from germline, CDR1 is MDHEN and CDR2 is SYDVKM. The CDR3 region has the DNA TGTGCCAGCAGCGATCACTACTACGAGCAGTACTTC. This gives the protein CASSDHYYEQYF.

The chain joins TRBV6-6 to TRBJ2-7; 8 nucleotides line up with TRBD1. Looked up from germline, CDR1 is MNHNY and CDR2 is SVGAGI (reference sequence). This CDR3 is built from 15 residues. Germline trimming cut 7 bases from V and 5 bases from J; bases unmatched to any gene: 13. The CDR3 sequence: CASTRTGSYRNEQYF. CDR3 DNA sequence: TGTGCCAGCACTCGGACAGGGTCCTATAGAAACGAGCAGTACTTC.

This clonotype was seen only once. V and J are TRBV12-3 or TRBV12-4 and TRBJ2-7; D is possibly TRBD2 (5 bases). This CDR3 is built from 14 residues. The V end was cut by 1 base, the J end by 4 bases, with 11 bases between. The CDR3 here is CASSLGGEGYEQYF. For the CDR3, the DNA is TGTGCCAGCAGTTTAGGGGGTGAGGGTTACGAGCAGTACTTC.

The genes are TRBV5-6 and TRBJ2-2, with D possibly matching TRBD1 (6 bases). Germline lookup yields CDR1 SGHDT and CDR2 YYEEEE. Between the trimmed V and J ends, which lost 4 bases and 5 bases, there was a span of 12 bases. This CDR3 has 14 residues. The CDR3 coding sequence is TGTGCCAGCAGCCGGACAGCAACAACCGGGGAGCTGTTTTTT. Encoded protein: CASSRTATTGELFF.

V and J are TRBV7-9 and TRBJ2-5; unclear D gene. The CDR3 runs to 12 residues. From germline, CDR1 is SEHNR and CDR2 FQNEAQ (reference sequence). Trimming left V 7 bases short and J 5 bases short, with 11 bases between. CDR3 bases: TGTGCCAGCACCGAATCGCGGGAGACCCAGTACTTC. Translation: CASTESRETQYF.

The CDR3 loop is CASSLWGPLRETQYF. In DNA form, the CDR3 reads TGTGCCAGCAGCTTGTGGGGACCCCTCAGGGAGACCCAGTACTTC. The J gene is TRBJ2-5, the V gene TRBV5-4; D may be TRBD1 or TRBD2 (5 bases each). The germline V gene encodes CDR1 SGHNT and CDR2 YYREEE (reference sequence). Deletions cut 1 base from V and 5 bases from J, with 15 bases between. The CDR3 runs to 15 residues.

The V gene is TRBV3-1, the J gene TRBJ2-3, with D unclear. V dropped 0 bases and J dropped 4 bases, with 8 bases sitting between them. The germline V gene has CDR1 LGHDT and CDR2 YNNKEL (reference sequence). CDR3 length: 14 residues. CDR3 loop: CASSQEIRSDTQYF. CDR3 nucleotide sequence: TGTGCCAGCAGCCAAGAAATCCGGTCAGATACGCAGTATTTT.

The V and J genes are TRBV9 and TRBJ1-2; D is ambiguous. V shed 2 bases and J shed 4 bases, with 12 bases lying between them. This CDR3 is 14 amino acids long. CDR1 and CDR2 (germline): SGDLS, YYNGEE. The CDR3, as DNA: TGTGCCAGCAGCGTGGCCCTTCCCGGCTATGGCTACACCTTC. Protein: CASSVALPGYGYTF. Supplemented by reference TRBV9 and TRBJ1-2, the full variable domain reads DSGVTQTPKHLITATGQRVTLRCSPRSGDLSVYWYQQSLDQGLQFLIQYYNGEERAKGNILERFSAQQFPDLHSELNLSSLELGDSALYFCASSVALPGYGYTFGSGTRLTVV.

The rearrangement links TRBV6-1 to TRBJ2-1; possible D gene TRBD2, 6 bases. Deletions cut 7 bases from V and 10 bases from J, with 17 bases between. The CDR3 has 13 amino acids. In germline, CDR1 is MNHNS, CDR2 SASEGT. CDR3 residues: CASTWGETAEQFF. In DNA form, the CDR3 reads TGTGCCAGCACCTGGGGGGAAACAGCCGAGCAGTTCTTC.

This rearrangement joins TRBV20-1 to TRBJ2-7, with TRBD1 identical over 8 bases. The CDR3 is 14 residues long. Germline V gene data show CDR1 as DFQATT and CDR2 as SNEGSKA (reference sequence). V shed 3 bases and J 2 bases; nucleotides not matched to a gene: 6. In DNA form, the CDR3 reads TGCAGTGCTAGTACCGGGACAGGAGCCTACGAGCAGTACTTC. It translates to CSASTGTGAYEQYF.

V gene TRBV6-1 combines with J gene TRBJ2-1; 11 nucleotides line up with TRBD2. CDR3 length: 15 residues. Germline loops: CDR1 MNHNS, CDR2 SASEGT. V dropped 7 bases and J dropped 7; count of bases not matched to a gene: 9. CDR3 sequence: CASNDPGLAVNEQFF. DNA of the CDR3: TGTGCCAGCAACGACCCGGGACTAGCGGTAAATGAGCAGTTCTTC.

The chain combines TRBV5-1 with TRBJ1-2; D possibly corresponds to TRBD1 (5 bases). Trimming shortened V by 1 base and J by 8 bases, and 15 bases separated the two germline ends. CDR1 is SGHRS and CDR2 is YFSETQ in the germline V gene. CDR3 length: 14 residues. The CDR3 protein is CASSLSPPGGGYTF. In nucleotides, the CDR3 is TGCGCCAGCAGCTTGAGCCCCCCGGGGGGAGGCTACACCTTC.

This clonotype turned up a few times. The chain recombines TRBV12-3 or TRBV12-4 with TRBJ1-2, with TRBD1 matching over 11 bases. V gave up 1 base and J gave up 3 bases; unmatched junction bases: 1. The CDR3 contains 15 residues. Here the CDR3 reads CASSLGTGGDYGYTF. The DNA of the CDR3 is TGTGCCAGCAGTTTAGGGACAGGGGGCGACTATGGCTACACCTTC.

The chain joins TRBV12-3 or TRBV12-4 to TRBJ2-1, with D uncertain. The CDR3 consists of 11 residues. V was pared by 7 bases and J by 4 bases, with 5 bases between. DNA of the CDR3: TGTGCCAGCACCCTATACAATGAGCAGTTCTTC. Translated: CASTLYNEQFF.